A selection of T cell receptor beta chains follows, all from one sample in a study of OX40 agonist ivuxolimab in advanced cancers. Measured with immunoSEQ multiplex PCR; TCRdb has only the in-frame clones, and not every one. The sample carries some 150,000 clones, 90% recorded once. The material sequenced was CD4+ or CD8+ T cells sorted from blood, taken in a trial of the OX40 agonist ivuxolimab. The source of these receptors is an adult with an advanced solid tumor such as melanoma, head and neck, liver or kidney cancer. CDR3s include the opening cysteine and the closing phenylalanine or tryptophan. D genes are given only for firm matches. Size is stated for part of the rows, as once, few or many counts, or as a class when the clone is expanded.

D: TRBD1; J: TRBJ2-2; size: few; V: TRBV9; DNA: TGTGCCAGCAGCGACCACAGGGGTAACACCGGGGAGCTGTTTTTT; CDR3: CASSDHRGNTGELFF
D: .; J: TRBJ2-5; size: .; V: TRBV7-2; DNA: TGTGCCAGCAGCTTCACGCAGACCCAGTACTTC; CDR3: CASSFTQTQYF
D: TRBD2; J: TRBJ2-2; size: .; V: TRBV7-2; DNA: TGTGCCAGCCTAACCAAGGGTAGCGGGAGGACCGGGGAGCTGTTTTTT; CDR3: CASLTKGSGRTGELFF
D: .; J: TRBJ2-1; size: few; V: TRBV5-6; DNA: TGTGCCAGCAGCTCCTACTACAATGAGCAGTTCTTC; CDR3: CASSSYYNEQFF
D: .; J: TRBJ2-7; size: .; V: TRBV28; DNA: TGTGCCAGCAGGGGGACCCAGGGTTGGGCCTACGAGCAGTACTTC; CDR3: CASRGTQGWAYEQYF
D: .; J: TRBJ1-1; size: .; V: TRBV7-3; DNA: TGTGCCAGCAGCCGTTCTGCCGGGACGAGTATGGGGTTGAACACTGAAGCTTTCTTT; CDR3: CASSRSAGTSMGLNTEAFF
D: .; J: TRBJ2-5; size: .; V: TRBV5-1; DNA: TGCGCCAGCAGCTTGTCTGGCAGGGCCCAAGAGACCCAGTACTTC; CDR3: CASSLSGRAQETQYF
D: .; J: TRBJ2-1; size: .; V: TRBV11-2; DNA: TGTGCCAGCAGCTTAGATAGTGGGGTTCGGGTTGAGCAGTTCTTC; CDR3: CASSLDSGVRVEQFF
D: TRBD1; J: TRBJ2-1; size: .; V: TRBV19; DNA: TGTGCCAGCCGACAGGGGGCAGCCTACAATGAGCAGTTCTTC; CDR3: CASRQGAAYNEQFF
D: .; J: TRBJ2-2; size: .; V: TRBV5-6; DNA: TGTGCCAGCAGCTTGAGGGTTAACACCGGGGAGCTGTTTTTT; CDR3: CASSLRVNTGELFF
D: .; J: TRBJ2-3; size: .; V: TRBV25-1; DNA: TGTGCCAGCAGTGAGGGAGGCTCCACAGATACGCAGTATTTT; CDR3: CASSEGGSTDTQYF
D: .; J: TRBJ2-2; size: .; V: TRBV7-3; DNA: TGTGCCAGCAGCTTAGCCTCGGAGGGTCTCAACACCGGGGAGCTGTTTTTT; CDR3: CASSLASEGLNTGELFF
D: TRBD2; J: TRBJ2-3; size: .; V: TRBV28; DNA: TGTGCCAGCAGTTTGGGCGGGAGGGCGACAGATACGCAGTATTTT; CDR3: CASSLGGRATDTQYF
D: TRBD2; J: TRBJ2-1; size: .; V: TRBV11-3; DNA: TGTGCCAGCAGCTCCTTAGCGGGAGGCTTTCTCGAGCAGTTCTTC; CDR3: CASSSLAGGFLEQFF
D: TRBD2; J: TRBJ2-2; size: once; V: TRBV7-2; DNA: TGTGCCAGCAGCTTAGCGGGACTAGCGGGAGGGTCCGGGGAGCTGTTTTTT; CDR3: CASSLAGLAGGSGELFF
D: .; J: TRBJ2-1; size: .; V: TRBV6-5; DNA: TGTGCCAGCAGTTACGTGACTACTACCTACAATGAGCAGTTCTTC; CDR3: CASSYVTTTYNEQFF
D: .; J: TRBJ1-1; size: .; V: TRBV19; DNA: TGTGCCAGTAGTATTGGAAAGGGTCTGGGAAACACTGAAGCTTTCTTT; CDR3: CASSIGKGLGNTEAFF
D: .; J: TRBJ1-2; size: .; V: TRBV11-2; DNA: TGTGCCAGCAGCTTAGAAGGTTCGGCCTGGGGCTACACCTTC; CDR3: CASSLEGSAWGYTF
D: .; J: TRBJ1-1; size: .; V: TRBV19; DNA: TGTGCCAGTAGTATACCCACCAGGACCCTGAACACTGAAGCTTTCTTT; CDR3: CASSIPTRTLNTEAFF
D: TRBD1; J: TRBJ1-2; size: once; V: TRBV19; DNA: TGTGCCAGTAACACCCCGGGACAGAACTATGGCTACACCTTC; CDR3: CASNTPGQNYGYTF
D: .; J: TRBJ2-7; size: .; V: TRBV27; DNA: TGTGCCAGCAGGCAAGGGGACGGGGAATACGAGCAGTACTTC; CDR3: CASRQGDGEYEQYF
D: .; J: TRBJ1-2; size: .; V: TRBV6-1; DNA: TGTGCCAGCAGTGAAGGACAGAGTATCTATGGCTACACCTTC; CDR3: CASSEGQSIYGYTF
D: .; J: TRBJ2-3; size: .; V: TRBV7-3; DNA: TGTGCCAGCAGCTTAACCGGGGGCACAGATACGCAGTATTTT; CDR3: CASSLTGGTDTQYF
D: .; J: TRBJ1-5; size: .; V: TRBV6-1; DNA: TGTGCCAGCAGGGAAGCCGGCCGTGGGGATCAGCCCCAGCATTTT; CDR3: CASREAGRGDQPQHF
D: .; J: TRBJ2-4; size: .; V: TRBV7-2; DNA: TGTGCCAGCAGCTTAGTTAGGATCAGGGAGTTGGACATTCAGTACTTC; CDR3: CASSLVRIRELDIQYF
D: .; J: TRBJ1-2; size: .; V: TRBV9; DNA: TGTGCCAGCAGCGCCGTCGGGGGGGGCTACACCTTC; CDR3: CASSAVGGGYTF
D: TRBD2; J: TRBJ2-5; size: .; V: TRBV4-3; DNA: TGCGCCAGCAGCCAAGACAGCGGGAGGGATGTAGAGACCCAGTACTTC; CDR3: CASSQDSGRDVETQYF
D: .; J: TRBJ1-1; size: once; V: TRBV28; DNA: TGTGCCAGCAGTTTAGGTCAGGTAGAAATGAACACTGAAGCTTTCTTT; CDR3: CASSLGQVEMNTEAFF
D: .; J: TRBJ2-1; size: .; V: TRBV28; DNA: TGTGCCAGCAGATTAGGCAGGGACAATGAGCAGTTCTTC; CDR3: CASRLGRDNEQFF
D: .; J: TRBJ2-4; size: .; V: TRBV7-2; DNA: TGTGCCAGCAGCTTAGCTCGGACGGTCAAGGAAGCCAAAAACATTCAGTACTTC; CDR3: CASSLARTVKEAKNIQYF
D: .; J: TRBJ2-2; size: .; V: TRBV27; DNA: TGTGCCAGCAGTGTCGGATCGAACACCGGGGAGCTGTTTTTT; CDR3: CASSVGSNTGELFF
D: .; J: TRBJ2-5; size: .; V: TRBV5-1; DNA: TGCGCCAGCAGTCTTGGGACAAGACAAGAGACCCAGTACTTC; CDR3: CASSLGTRQETQYF
D: .; J: TRBJ2-3; size: .; V: TRBV28; DNA: TGTGCCAGGGTTAAGGATACGCAGTATTTT; CDR3: CARVKDTQYF
D: TRBD1; J: TRBJ1-2; size: .; V: TRBV28; DNA: TGTGCCAGGGCGCCAGGGGGACATTTAGATGGCTACACCTTC; CDR3: CARAPGGHLDGYTF